This T cell receptor (beta chain) was sequenced in a study of cytomegalovirus exposure and HLA in healthy donors. Study information: The 120 or so validation repertoires, a later analysis reported, used the same platform as the approximately 670 first-cohort repertoires. The study, taken as a whole, reports: Clusters of TCRs from the first cohort tended to co-occur in the roughly 120 validation repertoires (as a later analysis found). The study put under 200 TCR beta chains on its list as cytomegalovirus-associated.

The donors were members of the roughly 120-subject validation cohort (separate from the approximately 670-subject first cohort). Looked up from germline, CDR1 is MGHDK and CDR2 is SYGVNS. This CDR3 comprises 14 residues. Trimming removed 3 bases from V and 4 bases from J, with 13 bases in between. As regards this clone: Its target is unknown.

Repertoires were generated with immunoSEQ multiplex PCR, while TCRdb's copy carries only in-frame clones and drops some. Of some 130,000 clones in the sample, 70% to 85% were seen once. The chain couples TRBV25-1 to TRBJ2-7; possibly TRBD1 for D (7 bases). This TCR was sampled from a man aged 30 to 45 in good health and CMV-seropositive. Input material: PBMCs. The CDR3: CASSEGGRGYEQYF. In DNA form, the CDR3 reads TGTGCCAGCAGTGAGGGGGGCAGGGGGTACGAGCAGTACTTC.